The 18 T cell receptor beta chains below were found in one sample sequenced in a study of breast tumors, draining lymph nodes, adjacent tissues. TCRdb fed the multiplex PCR reads into MiXCR, producing one record per CDR3 protein. Of 140,000 or so distinct CDR3 sequences listed, about 31% are singletons. Breast cancer patients provided tissue from their axillary draining lymph nodes. Sequenced input: axillary lymph node tissue. These receptors all come from a female donor with breast cancer. Some clones in this sample may be carry-over from other donors' samples.

In this sample, this clonotype turned up many times. The chain recombines TRBV6-5 with TRBJ1-2; D may be TRBD1 (6 bases). V was pared by 5 bases and J by 5 bases, with 18 bases between. CDR1 and CDR2 from the germline V gene are MNHEY and SVGAGI. CDR3 length equals 15 residues. CDR3 sequence (DNA): TGTGCCAGCAGTCCAGGGGTTGGGGCGGGATATGGCTACACCTTC. Protein sequence: CASSPGVGAGYGYTF.

This clonotype came up many times. The chain carries TRBV4-3 and TRBJ1-6; weak D call: TRBD1 (5 bases). The CDR3 spans 15 residues. Trimming took off 1 base at V and 5 bases at J, with 9 bases between the two ends. Germline values: CDR1 LGHNA, CDR2 YSLEER. CDR3 loop: CASSQAGTHNSPLHF. The CDR3 DNA reads as TGCGCCAGCAGCCAAGCGGGGACTCATAATTCACCCCTCCACTTT.

This clonotype has at least ten counts. This chain links TRBV29-1 with TRBJ2-3; D is uncertain. This CDR3 comprises 14 residues. The germline gives CDR1 SQVTM, CDR2 ANQGSEA. V lost 6 bases, J lost 1 base, and 14 bases lay in between. The CDR3 is CSVVDKTGTDTQYF. The CDR3 DNA is TGCAGCGTGGTCGACAAGACGGGCACAGATACGCAGTATTTT.

This clonotype is labeled medium-sized (0.01 to 0.1%). The chain recombines TRBV10-3 with TRBJ2-7; D could derive from TRBD1 or TRBD2 (5 bases each). The CDR3 covers 14 residues. V was trimmed by 11 bases and J by 6 bases, leaving 23 bases between them. The germline CDR1 and CDR2 sequences are ENHRY and SYGVKD. Here the CDR3 reads CASRDGPRRIEQYF. CDR3 coding DNA: TGTGCCTCTCGGGACGGGCCCAGACGGATCGAGCAGTACTTC.

In regard to this clonotype: A read error may be the cause here, since a much bigger clone is one base away. Since no conserved phenylalanine or tryptophan closes the CDR3, a read error is the likely cause. The CDR3 DNA follows: TGTGCCAGCACGATGTCGGGTTGCGAGCAGTACCTC. Translation: CASTMSGCEQYL. The chain carries TRBV7-9 and TRBJ2-7; D call uncertain. Trimming left V 7 bases short and J 6 bases short, with 13 bases between. Germline assignment: CDR1 SEHNR and CDR2 FQNEAQ (reference sequence). The CDR3 totals 12 residues.

In this sample, this clonotype turned up many times. The rearrangement joins TRBV15 to TRBJ2-7; maybe TRBD2 (6 bases). Deletions cut 5 bases from V and 2 bases from J, with 10 bases between. The germline V gene encodes CDR1 LNHNV and CDR2 YYDKDF (reference sequence). This CDR3 is 13 amino acids long. The chain's CDR3 is CATSLGEAYEQYF. The DNA of the CDR3 is TGTGCCACCAGCCTGGGGGAGGCCTACGAGCAGTACTTC.

Points on this clonotype: A much larger clone sits a single nucleotide away, making a read error possible. This chain connects TRBV6-6 to TRBJ2-1, with 8 bases matching TRBD1. V lost 5 bases and J lost 9; bases outside the gene matches: 6. CDR1 and CDR2 from the germline V gene are MNHNY and SVGAGI (reference sequence). CDR3 length: 13 amino acids. The CDR3 bases are TGTGCCAGCAGTCACAGGGACAGGTCTGAGCAGTTCTTC. It yields the protein CASSHRDRSEQFF.

This clonotype is deemed medium-sized (0.01 to 0.1%). The rearrangement uses TRBV7-8 and TRBJ1-2; the D gene is possibly TRBD1 (5 bases). V was cut by 3 bases and J by 3 bases, with 11 bases left in between. CDR3 size: 14 residues. The germline V gene encodes CDR1 SGHVS and CDR2 FQNEAQ. The CDR3 sequence is CASSLFRDDYGYTF. The CDR3, as DNA: TGTGCCAGCAGCTTGTTCCGGGACGACTATGGCTACACCTTC.

In regard to this clonotype: Since a much larger clone is just one base distant, this may be a read error. The chain uses TRBV4-2 and TRBJ2-5; weak D call: TRBD2 (7 bases). Deletions cut 6 bases from V and 6 bases from J, with 20 bases between. This CDR3 contains 15 residues. Germline values: CDR1 LGHNA, CDR2 YNFKEQ. In nucleotides, the CDR3 is TGTGCCAGCAGGGAGGGGGGGAACAAAATCCAGACCCAGTACTTC. Amino acids: CASREGGNKIQTQYF.

This clonotype was seen at least ten times. This chain uses TRBV11-2 with TRBJ2-5; D unclear. V shed 6 bases and J shed 2 bases, with 10 bases lying between them. The CDR3 has 13 amino acids. The germline V gene has CDR1 SGHAT and CDR2 FQNNGV. For the CDR3, the DNA is TGTGCCAGCAGTCCCAAGGTTCAAGAGACCCAGTACTTC. The encoded protein is CASSPKVQETQYF.

The J gene is TRBJ2-5, the V gene TRBV10-3; 13 bases align to TRBD2. CDR1 is ENHRY and CDR2 is SYGVKD in the germline V gene. CDR3 length: 16 residues. V lost 6 bases and J lost 3; bases outside the gene matches: 7. CDR3 nucleotides: TGTGCCATCAGCAATAAAGGGACTAGCGGGGAAGAGACCCAGTACTTC. It yields the protein CAISNKGTSGEETQYF.

This clonotype was detected ten times or more. The chain recombines TRBV7-9 with TRBJ2-5, with TRBD2 as a possible D gene (7 bases). The CDR3 is 16 amino acids. Between the trimmed V and J ends, which lost 2 bases and 5 bases, there was a span of 18 bases. Per the germline V gene, CDR1 is SEHNR and CDR2 is FQNEAQ (reference sequence). CDR3 region: CASSLRLGGGRETQYF. CDR3 sequence (DNA): TGTGCCAGCAGCTTACGCCTAGGGGGGGGAAGGGAGACCCAGTACTTC.

This clonotype was seen ten or more times. The chain combines TRBV7-8 with TRBJ1-4; D might be TRBD1 (5 bases). This CDR3 has 15 amino acids. Germline values: CDR1 SGHVS, CDR2 FQNEAQ. The V and J ends lost 0 bases and 8 bases respectively, with 13 bases between them. The chain's CDR3 is CASSLAVGGGEKLFF. The CDR3 coding sequence is TGTGCCAGCAGCTTAGCGGTGGGGGGGGGGGAAAAACTGTTTTTT.

This clonotype showed up many times. The CDR3 sequence is CASSLGSQGRSNEQFF. CDR3 DNA: TGTGCCAGCAGCCTCGGGAGCCAGGGTCGGTCGAATGAGCAGTTCTTC. The V and J genes are TRBV5-6 and TRBJ2-1, with D maybe TRBD2 (6 bases). Germline V gene sequence: CDR1 SGHDT, CDR2 YYEEEE. The germline V and J ends were trimmed by 4 bases and 7 bases, with 21 bases remaining between them. The CDR3 totals 16 residues.

This clonotype was counted at least ten times. V and J are TRBV6-1 and TRBJ1-2, with a possible D match to TRBD1 (6 bases). This CDR3 comprises 14 residues. Trimming removed 5 bases from V and 9 bases from J, with 19 bases in between. Germline CDR1 MNHNS, CDR2 SASEGT. The CDR3, as DNA: TGTGCCAGCAGTCCCGGGACAACCTCTATACGCTACACCTTC. Protein: CASSPGTTSIRYTF.

The CDR3 here is CATELAGGTDTQYF. The CDR3 DNA is TGTGCCACCGAGCTAGCGGGGGGCACAGATACGCAGTATTTT. V usage is TRBV19 and J usage is TRBJ2-3; 10 bases line up with TRBD2. CDR1 LNHDA and CDR2 SQIVND come from the germline V gene (reference sequence). The CDR3 loop spans 14 amino acids. V shed 10 bases and J 1 base; nucleotides not matched to a gene: 5.

The table lists this clonotype with many counts. The V gene is TRBV9, the J gene TRBJ2-7, with D possibly matching TRBD1 (8 bases). CDR1 SGDLS and CDR2 YYNGEE come from the germline V gene. V was shortened by 4 bases and J by 4 bases, with 18 bases between the two germline ends. The CDR3 runs to 15 residues. The CDR3 sequence is CASSLRGGQEYEQYV. DNA for the CDR3: TGTGCCAGCAGCTTAAGGGGGGGACAGGAATACGAGCAGTACGTC.

The rearrangement joins TRBV7-2 to TRBJ1-6, with 7 positions matching TRBD1. The length of the CDR3 is 14 residues. V shed 5 bases, J shed 10 bases, and the junction held 8 bases outside the gene matches. Germline V gene lookup returns CDR1 SGHTA and CDR2 FQGNSA. CDR3 coding DNA: TGTACCAGCAGCCTAAAGGCAGGGGGATCACCCCTCCACTTT. This codes for CTSSLKAGGSPLHF.